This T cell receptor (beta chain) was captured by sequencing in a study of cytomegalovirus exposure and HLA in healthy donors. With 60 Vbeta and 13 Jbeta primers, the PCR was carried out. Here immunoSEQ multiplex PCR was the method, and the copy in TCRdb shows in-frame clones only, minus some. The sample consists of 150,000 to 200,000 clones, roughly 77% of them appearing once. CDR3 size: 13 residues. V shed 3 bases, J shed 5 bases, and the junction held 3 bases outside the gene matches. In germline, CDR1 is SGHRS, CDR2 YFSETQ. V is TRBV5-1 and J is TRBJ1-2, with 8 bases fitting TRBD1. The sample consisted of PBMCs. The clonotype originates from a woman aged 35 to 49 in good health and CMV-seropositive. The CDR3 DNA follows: TGCGCCAGCAGCTACGGACAGGGTTATGGCTACACCTTC. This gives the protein CASSYGQGYGYTF.